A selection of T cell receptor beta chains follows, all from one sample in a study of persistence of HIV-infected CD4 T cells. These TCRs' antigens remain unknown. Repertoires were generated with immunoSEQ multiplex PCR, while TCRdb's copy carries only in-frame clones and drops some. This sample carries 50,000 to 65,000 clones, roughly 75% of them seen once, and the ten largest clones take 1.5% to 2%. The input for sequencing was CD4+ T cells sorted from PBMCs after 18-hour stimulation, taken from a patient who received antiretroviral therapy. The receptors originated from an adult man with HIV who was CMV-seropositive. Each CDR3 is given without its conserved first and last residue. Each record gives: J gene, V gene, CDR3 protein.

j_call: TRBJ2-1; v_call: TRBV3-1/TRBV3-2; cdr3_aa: ASSKGGNEQF
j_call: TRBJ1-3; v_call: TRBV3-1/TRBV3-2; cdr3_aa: ASSRREGGGNTIY
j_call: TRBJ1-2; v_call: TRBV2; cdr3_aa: ASRRGHDGYT
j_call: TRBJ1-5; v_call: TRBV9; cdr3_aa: ASSAGHGSQPQH
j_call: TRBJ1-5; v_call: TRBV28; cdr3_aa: ASTKGVVGNQPQH
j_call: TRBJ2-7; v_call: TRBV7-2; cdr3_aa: ASSLTWQAYEQY
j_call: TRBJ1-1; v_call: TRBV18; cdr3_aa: ASSRPNTEAF
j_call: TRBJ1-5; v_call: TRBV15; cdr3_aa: ATSSPAKEQGWYSNQPQH
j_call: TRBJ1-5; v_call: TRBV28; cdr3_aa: ASSLKTGVYSNQPQH
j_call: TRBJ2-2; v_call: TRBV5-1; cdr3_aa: ASSLGDSTGTGELF
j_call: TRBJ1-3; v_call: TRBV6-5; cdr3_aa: ASSFSTVFSGNTIY
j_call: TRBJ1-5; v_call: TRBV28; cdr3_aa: ASSGDRGVGNQPQH
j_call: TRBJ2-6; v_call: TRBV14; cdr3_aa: ASSPSLRTAGANVLT
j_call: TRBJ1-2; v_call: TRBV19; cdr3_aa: ASRLSPQITGYT
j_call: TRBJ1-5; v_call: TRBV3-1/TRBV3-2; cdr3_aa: ASSSGLYSNQPQH
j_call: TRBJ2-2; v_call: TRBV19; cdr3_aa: ASSIGGPNTGELF
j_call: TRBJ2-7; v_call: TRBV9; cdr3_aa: ASSPANRDEQY
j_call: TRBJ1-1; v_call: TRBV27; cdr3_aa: ASSWTGDTEAF
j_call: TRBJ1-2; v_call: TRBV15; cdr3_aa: ATSFEKGGGYT
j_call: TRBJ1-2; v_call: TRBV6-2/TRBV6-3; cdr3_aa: ASSAAGRYYGYT
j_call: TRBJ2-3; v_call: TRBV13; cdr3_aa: ASSPRQGSTDTQY
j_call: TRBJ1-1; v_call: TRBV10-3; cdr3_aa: AINLGGLNTEAF
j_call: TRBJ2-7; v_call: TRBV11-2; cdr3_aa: ASSLSRGAGYEQY
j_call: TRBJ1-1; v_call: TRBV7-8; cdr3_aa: ASTYIQATEAF
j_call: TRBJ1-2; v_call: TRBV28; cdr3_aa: ASSWDRDYGYT
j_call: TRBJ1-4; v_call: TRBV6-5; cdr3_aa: ASRLIPGPNEKLF
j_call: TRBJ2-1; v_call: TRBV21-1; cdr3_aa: ASSHTPPRYSYNEQF
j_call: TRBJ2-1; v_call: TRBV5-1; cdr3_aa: ASARSYNEQF
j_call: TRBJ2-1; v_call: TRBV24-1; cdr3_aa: ATSDGTGSYWVNEQF
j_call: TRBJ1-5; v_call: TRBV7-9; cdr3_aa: ASSAGGFNQPQH
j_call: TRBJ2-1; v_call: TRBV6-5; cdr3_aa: ASQFNNEQF
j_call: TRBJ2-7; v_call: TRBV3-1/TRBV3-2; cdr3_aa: ASSQASGYSYEQY
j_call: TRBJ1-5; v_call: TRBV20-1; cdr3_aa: SASSSWAPNQPQH
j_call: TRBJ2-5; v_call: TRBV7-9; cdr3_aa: ASSLDRGQETQY
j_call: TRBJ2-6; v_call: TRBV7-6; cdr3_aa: ASSPGPSTSSGANVLT
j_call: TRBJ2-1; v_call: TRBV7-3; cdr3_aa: ASSSKTGVKNGEQF
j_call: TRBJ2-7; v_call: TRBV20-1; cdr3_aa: TIQGRYEQY
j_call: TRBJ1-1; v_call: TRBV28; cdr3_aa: ASSLTMGNAEAF
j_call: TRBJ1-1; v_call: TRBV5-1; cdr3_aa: ASSRQGGTEAF
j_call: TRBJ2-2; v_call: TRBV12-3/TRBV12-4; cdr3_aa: ASSPNTGELF
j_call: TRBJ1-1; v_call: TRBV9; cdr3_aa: ASSVVGTSNTEAF
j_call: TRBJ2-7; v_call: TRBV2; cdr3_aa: ASTPTDSYEQY
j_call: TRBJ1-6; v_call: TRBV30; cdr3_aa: AWSVRDNSPLH
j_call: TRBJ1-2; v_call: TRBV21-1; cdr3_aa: ASSKERQDYGYT
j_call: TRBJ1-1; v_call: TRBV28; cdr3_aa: ASMEGGGRVNTEAF
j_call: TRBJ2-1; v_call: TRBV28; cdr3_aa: ASSLREGGSYNEQF
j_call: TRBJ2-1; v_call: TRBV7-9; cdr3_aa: ASSLARGSYLDEQF